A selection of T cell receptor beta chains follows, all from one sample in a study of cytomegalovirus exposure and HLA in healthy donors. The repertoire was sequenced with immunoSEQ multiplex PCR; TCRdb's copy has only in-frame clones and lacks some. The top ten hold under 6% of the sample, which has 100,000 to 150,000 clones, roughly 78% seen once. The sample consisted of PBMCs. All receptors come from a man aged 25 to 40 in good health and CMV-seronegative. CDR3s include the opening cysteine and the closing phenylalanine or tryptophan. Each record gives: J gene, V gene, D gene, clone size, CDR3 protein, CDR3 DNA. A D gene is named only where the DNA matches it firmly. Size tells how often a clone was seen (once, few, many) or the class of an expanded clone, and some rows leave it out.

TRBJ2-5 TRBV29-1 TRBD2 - CSVVRGAQETQYF TGCAGCGTTGTGCGGGGGGCCCAAGAGACCCAGTACTTC
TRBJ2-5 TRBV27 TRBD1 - CASSPRPGQGGTQYF TGTGCCAGCAGCCCGCGACCGGGACAGGGGGGGACCCAGTACTTC
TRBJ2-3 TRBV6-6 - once CASNRAPQYF TGTGCCAGTAATCGCGCACCGCAGTATTTT
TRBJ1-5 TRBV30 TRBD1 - CAWSGGQGDQPQHF TGTGCCTGGAGTGGCGGACAGGGCGATCAGCCCCAGCATTTT
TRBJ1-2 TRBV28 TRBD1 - CASSLGNQGARGYTF TGTGCCAGCAGTTTGGGGAATCAGGGGGCGCGAGGCTACACCTTC
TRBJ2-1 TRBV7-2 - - CASSLSGGVNEQFF TGTGCCAGCAGCTTATCGGGCGGGGTCAATGAGCAGTTCTTC
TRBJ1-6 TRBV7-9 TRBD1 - CASSLADRPPLHF TGTGCCAGCAGCTTAGCGGACAGGCCACCCCTCCACTTT
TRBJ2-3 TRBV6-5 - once CASSPREGVTDTQYF TGTGCCAGCAGCCCCAGGGAGGGGGTCACAGATACGCAGTATTTT
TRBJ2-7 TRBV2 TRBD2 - CASAVAGYYEQYF TGTGCCTCCGCGGTAGCGGGGTACTACGAGCAGTACTTC
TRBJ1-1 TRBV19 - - CASSTLMGQSNTEAFF TGTGCCAGTAGTACACTTATGGGACAATCAAACACTGAAGCTTTCTTT
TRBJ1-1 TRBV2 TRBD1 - CASSEAQGQGDTEAFF TGTGCCAGCAGTGAAGCCCAGGGACAGGGGGACACTGAAGCTTTCTTT
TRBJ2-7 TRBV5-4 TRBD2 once CASGPGGSAGEQYF TGTGCCAGCGGACCTGGCGGGAGTGCGGGGGAGCAGTACTTC
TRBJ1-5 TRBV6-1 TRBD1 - CASSGPSGTGWGNQPQHF TGTGCCAGCAGTGGGCCTTCCGGGACAGGCTGGGGCAATCAGCCCCAGCATTTT
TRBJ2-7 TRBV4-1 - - CASSQDFGSRDFEQYF TGCGCCAGCAGCCAAGATTTCGGTAGTAGGGACTTCGAGCAGTACTTC
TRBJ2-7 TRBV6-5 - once CASRRDSTYEQYF TGTGCCAGCAGGAGGGATTCTACCTACGAGCAGTACTTC
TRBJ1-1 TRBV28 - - CASSSGQSTNTEAFF TGTGCCAGCAGTTCAGGACAGTCCACTAACACTGAAGCTTTCTTT
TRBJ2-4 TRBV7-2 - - CASSLGGFGTKNIQYF TGTGCCAGCAGCTTAGGGGGCTTTGGGACCAAAAACATTCAGTACTTC
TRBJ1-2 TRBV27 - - CASSPGAGYGYTF TGCGCCAGCAGTCCAGGCGCAGGGTATGGCTACACCTTC
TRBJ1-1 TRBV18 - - CASSPRRGGKNTEAFF TGTGCCAGCTCACCACGGAGGGGGGGGAAGAACACTGAAGCTTTCTTT
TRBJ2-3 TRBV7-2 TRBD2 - CASSYLGSGGAGTQYF TGTGCCAGCAGCTACTTGGGTAGCGGGGGGGCGGGCACGCAGTATTTT
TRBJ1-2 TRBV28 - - CASTFGGGYGYTF TGTGCCAGCACCTTCGGGGGAGGCTATGGCTACACCTTC
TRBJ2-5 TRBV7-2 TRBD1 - CASSLGQGWEETQYF TGTGCCAGCAGCTTAGGACAGGGGTGGGAGGAGACCCAGTACTTC
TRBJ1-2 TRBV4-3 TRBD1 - CAKNEGACNYGYTF TGCGCCAAGAACGAGGGGGCCTGTAACTATGGCTACACCTTC
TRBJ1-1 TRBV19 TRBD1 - CASSRTGLRKGTEAFF TGTGCCAGTAGTAGGACAGGGCTAAGGAAGGGGACTGAAGCTTTCTTT
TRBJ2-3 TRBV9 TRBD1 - CASASHRGQTDTQYF TGTGCCAGCGCCTCTCACAGGGGGCAGACAGATACGCAGTATTTT
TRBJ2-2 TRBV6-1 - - CASSEWTTSSSGELFF TGTGCCAGCAGTGAGTGGACTACCTCTTCATCCGGGGAGCTGTTTTTT
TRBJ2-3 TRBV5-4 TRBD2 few CASSPLAGETTDTQYF TGTGCCAGCAGCCCGCTAGCGGGTGAGACCACAGATACGCAGTATTTT
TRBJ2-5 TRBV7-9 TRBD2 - CASSLSSGGARETQYF TGTGCCAGCAGCTTATCCAGCGGGGGGGCCCGAGAGACCCAGTACTTC
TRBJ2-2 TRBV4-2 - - CASSISGELFF TGTGCCAGCAGCATTAGCGGGGAGCTGTTTTTT
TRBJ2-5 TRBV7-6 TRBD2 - CASSPRLAGVQETQYF TGTGCCAGCAGCCCGAGACTAGCGGGGGTGCAAGAGACCCAGTACTTC
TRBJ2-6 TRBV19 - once CASMAMIGANVLTF TGTGCCAGTATGGCAATGATTGGGGCCAACGTCCTGACTTTC
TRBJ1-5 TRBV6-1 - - CATNQERDWQPQHF TGTGCCACCAACCAAGAAAGGGACTGGCAGCCCCAGCATTTT
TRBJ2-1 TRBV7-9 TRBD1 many CASSESWDRGNEQFF TGTGCCAGCAGCGAGTCCTGGGACAGGGGAAATGAGCAGTTCTTC
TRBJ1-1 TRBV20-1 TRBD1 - CSASGTGEAFF TGCAGTGCTAGCGGGACAGGAGAAGCTTTCTTT
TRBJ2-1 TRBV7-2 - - CASSVQRNEQFF TGTGCCAGCAGCGTACAAAGAAATGAGCAGTTCTTC
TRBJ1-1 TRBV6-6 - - CASRQGQRNTEAFF TGTGCCAGCAGACAAGGACAGAGGAACACTGAAGCTTTCTTT
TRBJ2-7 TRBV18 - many CASSSTLRSSSSTPLYEQYF TGTGCCAGCTCATCTACCCTTAGGTCTAGCTCCTCTACCCCCCTCTACGAGCAGTACTTC
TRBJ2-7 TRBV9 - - CASSVGGHEQYF TGTGCCAGCAGCGTAGGGGGGCACGAGCAGTACTTC
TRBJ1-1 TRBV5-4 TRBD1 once CASSPSQDRGTEAFF TGTGCCAGCAGCCCGTCTCAGGACAGGGGAACTGAAGCTTTCTTT
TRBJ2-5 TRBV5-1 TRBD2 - CASSPSAGEQYF TGCGCCAGCAGCCCAAGCGCGGGGGAGCAGTACTTC
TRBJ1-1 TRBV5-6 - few CASSLLEGEAFF TGTGCCAGCAGCTTGTTGGAGGGGGAAGCTTTCTTT
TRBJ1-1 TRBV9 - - CASSPRGGNTEAFF TGTGCCAGCAGCCCTAGGGGGGGGAACACTGAAGCTTTCTTT
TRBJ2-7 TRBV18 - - CASSPGQSYEQYF TGTGCCAGCTCACCAGGTCAGTCCTACGAGCAGTACTTC
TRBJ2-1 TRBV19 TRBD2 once CASSITSGAYNEQFF TGTGCCAGTAGTATCACTAGCGGGGCGTACAATGAGCAGTTCTTC
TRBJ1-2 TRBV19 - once CASSSPGHTNYGYTF TGTGCCAGTAGTTCACCGGGACATACGAACTATGGCTACACCTTC
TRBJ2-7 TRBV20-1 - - CSARRGDEQYF TGCAGTGCTCGACGCGGGGACGAGCAGTACTTC
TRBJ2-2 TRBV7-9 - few CASSTEQNTGELFF TGTGCCAGCAGCACCGAACAGAACACCGGGGAGCTGTTTTTT
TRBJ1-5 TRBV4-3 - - CASSQDFPGVGQPQHF TGCGCCAGCAGCCAAGACTTTCCGGGGGTTGGTCAGCCCCAGCATTTT
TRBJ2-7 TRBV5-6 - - CASSPDRGRRMEQYF TGTGCCAGCAGCCCGGACCGCGGGCGGCGGATGGAGCAGTACTTC
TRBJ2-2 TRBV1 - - CTSSDGTSGGPNTGELFF TGCACCAGCAGCGATGGGACTAGCGGGGGGCCCAATACCGGGGAGCTGTTTTTT
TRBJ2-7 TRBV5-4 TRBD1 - CASSEGQGTYYEQYF TGTGCCAGCAGCGAAGGACAGGGCACTTACTACGAGCAGTACTTC
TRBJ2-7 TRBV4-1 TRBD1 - CASSQEGTGYSAYEQYF TGCGCCAGCAGCCAAGAGGGGACAGGTTACTCGGCCTACGAGCAGTACTTC
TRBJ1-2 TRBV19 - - CASTLAGYNNYGYTF TGTGCCAGTACCCTGGCAGGGTATAATAACTATGGCTACACCTTC
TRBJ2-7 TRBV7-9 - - CASSSNYRAYEQYF TGTGCCAGCAGCTCTAATTACAGAGCCTACGAGCAGTACTTC
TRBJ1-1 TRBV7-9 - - CASSYQGGDTEAFF TGTGCCAGCAGCTATCAGGGAGGAGACACTGAAGCTTTCTTT
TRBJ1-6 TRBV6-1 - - CASSEQGFVASPLHF TGTGCCAGCAGTGAACAGGGGTTCGTAGCTTCACCCCTCCACTTT
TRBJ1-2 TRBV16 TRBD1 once CASSQFDHRGQDYGYTF TGTGCCAGCAGCCAATTCGACCACAGGGGGCAGGACTATGGCTACACCTTC
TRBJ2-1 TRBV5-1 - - CASPPSGQSTEGEQFF TGCGCCAGCCCACCTTCGGGACAAAGTACCGAGGGTGAGCAGTTCTTC
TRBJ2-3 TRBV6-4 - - CASSVTGEGDTQYF TGTGCCAGCAGTGTAACAGGAGAAGGGGATACGCAGTATTTT